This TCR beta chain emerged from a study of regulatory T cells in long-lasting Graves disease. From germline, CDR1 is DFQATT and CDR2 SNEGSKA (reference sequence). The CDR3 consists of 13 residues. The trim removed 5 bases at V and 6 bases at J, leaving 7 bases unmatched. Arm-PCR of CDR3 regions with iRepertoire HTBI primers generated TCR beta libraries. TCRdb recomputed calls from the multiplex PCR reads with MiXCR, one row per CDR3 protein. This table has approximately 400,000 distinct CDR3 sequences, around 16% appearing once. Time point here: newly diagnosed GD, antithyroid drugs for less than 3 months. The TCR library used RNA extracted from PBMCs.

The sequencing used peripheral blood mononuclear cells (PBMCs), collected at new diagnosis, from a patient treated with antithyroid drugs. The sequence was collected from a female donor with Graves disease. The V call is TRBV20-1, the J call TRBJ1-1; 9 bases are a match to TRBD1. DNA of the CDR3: TGCAGTGCTTTGGGGACAGGGATAGCTGAAGCTTTCTTT. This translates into CSALGTGIAEAFF.